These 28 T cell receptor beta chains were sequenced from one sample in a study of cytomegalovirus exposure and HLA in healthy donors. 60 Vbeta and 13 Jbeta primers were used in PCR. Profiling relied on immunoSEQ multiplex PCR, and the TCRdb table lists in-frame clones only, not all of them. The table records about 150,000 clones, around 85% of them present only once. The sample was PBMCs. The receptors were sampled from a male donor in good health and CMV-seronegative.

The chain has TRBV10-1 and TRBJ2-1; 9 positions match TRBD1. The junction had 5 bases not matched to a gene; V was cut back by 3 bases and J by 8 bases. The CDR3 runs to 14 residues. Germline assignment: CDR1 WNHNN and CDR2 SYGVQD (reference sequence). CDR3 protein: CASSEQGARDEQFF. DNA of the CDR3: TGCGCCAGCAGTGAACAGGGGGCGCGTGATGAGCAGTTCTTC.

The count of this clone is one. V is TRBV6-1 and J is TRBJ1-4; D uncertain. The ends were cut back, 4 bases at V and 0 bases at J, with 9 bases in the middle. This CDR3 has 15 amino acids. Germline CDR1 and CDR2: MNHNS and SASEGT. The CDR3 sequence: CASSGNYATNEKLFF. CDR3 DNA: TGTGCCAGCAGTGGGAACTACGCAACTAATGAAAAACTGTTTTTT.

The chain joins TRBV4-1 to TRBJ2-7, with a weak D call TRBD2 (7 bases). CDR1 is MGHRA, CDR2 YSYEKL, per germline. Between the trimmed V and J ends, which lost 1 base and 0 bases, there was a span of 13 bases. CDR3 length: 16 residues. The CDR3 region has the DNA TGCGCCAGCAGCCAAGGAGGGAGGGGGAGCTCCTACGAGCAGTACTTC. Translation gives CASSQGGRGSSYEQYF.

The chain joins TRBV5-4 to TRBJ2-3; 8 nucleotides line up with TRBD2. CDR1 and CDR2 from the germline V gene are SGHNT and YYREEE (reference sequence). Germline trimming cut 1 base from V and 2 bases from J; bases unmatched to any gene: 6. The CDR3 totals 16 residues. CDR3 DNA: TGTGCCAGCAGCTTGAGATTAGCGGGGTCCACAGATACGCAGTATTTT. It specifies CASSLRLAGSTDTQYF.

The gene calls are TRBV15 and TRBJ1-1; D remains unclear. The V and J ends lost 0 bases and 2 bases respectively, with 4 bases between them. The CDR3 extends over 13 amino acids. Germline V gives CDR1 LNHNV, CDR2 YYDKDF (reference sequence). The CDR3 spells CATSRETNTEAFF. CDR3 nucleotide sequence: TGTGCCACCAGCAGAGAAACTAACACTGAAGCTTTCTTT.

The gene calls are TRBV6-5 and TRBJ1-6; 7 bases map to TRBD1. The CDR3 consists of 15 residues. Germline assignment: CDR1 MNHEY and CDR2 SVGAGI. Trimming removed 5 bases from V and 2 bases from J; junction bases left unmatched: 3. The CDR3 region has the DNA TGTGCCAGCAGTATCGGGACAGCCTATAATTCACCCCTCCACTTT. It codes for CASSIGTAYNSPLHF.

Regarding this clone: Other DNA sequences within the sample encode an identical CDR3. For the CDR3, the DNA is TGTGCCAGCTCACCCGGGGAAAACTATGGCTACACCTTC. It encodes CASSPGENYGYTF. This chain links TRBV18 with TRBJ1-2; D unclear. Germline V gene sequence: CDR1 KGHSH, CDR2 LQKENI. The V gene lost 3 bases and the J gene lost 2 bases, with 7 bases spanning the gap. The CDR3 totals 13 residues.

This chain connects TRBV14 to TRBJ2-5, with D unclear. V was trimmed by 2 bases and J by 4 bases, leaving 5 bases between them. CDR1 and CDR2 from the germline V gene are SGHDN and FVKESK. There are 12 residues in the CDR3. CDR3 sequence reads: CASSQSAETQYF. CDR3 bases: TGTGCCAGCAGCCAAAGCGCAGAGACCCAGTACTTC.

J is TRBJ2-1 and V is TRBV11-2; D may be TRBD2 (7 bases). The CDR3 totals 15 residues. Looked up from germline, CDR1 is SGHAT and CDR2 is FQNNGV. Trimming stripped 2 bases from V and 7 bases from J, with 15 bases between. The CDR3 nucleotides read TGTGCCAGCAGCTTACGCGGCGGGGGCCCGAATGAGCAGTTCTTC. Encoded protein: CASSLRGGGPNEQFF.

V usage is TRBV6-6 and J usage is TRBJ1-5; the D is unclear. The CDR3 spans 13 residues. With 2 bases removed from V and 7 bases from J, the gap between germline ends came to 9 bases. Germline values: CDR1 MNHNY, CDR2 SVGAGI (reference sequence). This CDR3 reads CASSYPPRQPQHF. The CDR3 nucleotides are TGTGCCAGCAGTTACCCCCCCAGGCAGCCCCAGCATTTT.

The DNA for the CDR3 is TGCAGCGCCGCCGGACAGATGAACACTGAAGCTTTCTTT. It is translated as CSAAGQMNTEAFF. The chain couples TRBV29-1 to TRBJ1-1; weak D call: TRBD1 (6 bases). V dropped 7 bases and J dropped 0 bases, with 12 bases sitting between them. Germline CDR1 and CDR2: SQVTM and ANQGSEA. The CDR3 totals 13 residues. Combining the CDR3 with reference TRBV29-1 and TRBJ1-1 gives the whole variable domain SAVISQKPSRDICQRGTSLTIQCQVDSQVTMMFWYRQQPGQSLTLIATANQGSEATYESGFVIDKFPISRPNLTFSTLTVSNMSPEDSSIYLCSAAGQMNTEAFFGQGTRLTVV.

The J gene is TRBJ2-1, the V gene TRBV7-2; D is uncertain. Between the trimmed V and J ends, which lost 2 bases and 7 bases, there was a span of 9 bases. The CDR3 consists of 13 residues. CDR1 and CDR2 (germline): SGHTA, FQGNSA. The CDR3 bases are TGTGCCAGCAGCTTACGAGCCGGGAATGAGCAGTTCTTC. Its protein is CASSLRAGNEQFF.

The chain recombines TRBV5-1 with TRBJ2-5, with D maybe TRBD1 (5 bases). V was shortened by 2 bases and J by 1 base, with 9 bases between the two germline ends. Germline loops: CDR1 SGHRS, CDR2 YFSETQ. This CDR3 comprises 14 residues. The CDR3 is CASSFDRAQETQYF. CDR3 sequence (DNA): TGCGCCAGCAGCTTCGACAGAGCCCAAGAGACCCAGTACTTC. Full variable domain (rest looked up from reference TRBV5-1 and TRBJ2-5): KAGVTQTPRYLIKTRGQQVTLSCSPISGHRSVSWYQQTPGQGLQFLFEYFSETQRNKGNFPGRFSGRQFSNSRSEMNVSTLELGDSALYLCASSFDRAQETQYFGPGTRLLVL.

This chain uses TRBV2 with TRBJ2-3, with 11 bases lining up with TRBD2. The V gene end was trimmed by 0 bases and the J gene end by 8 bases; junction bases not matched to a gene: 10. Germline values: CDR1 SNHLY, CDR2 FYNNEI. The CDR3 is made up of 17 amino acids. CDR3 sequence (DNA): TGTGCCAGCAGTGAAGCTCGGCTACTAGCGGGGGATCGTACGCAGTATTTT. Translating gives CASSEARLLAGDRTQYF. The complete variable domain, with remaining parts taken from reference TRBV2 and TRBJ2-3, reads EPEVTQTPSHQVTQMGQEVILRCVPISNHLYFYWYRQILGQKVEFLVSFYNNEISEKSEIFDDQFSVERPDGSNFTLKIRSTKLEDSAMYFCASSEARLLAGDRTQYFGPGTRLTVL.

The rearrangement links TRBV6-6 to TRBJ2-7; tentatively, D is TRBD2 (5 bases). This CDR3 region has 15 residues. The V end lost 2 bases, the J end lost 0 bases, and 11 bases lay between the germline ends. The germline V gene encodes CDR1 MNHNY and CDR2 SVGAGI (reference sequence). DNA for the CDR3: TGTGCCAGCAGTTACCTGAGTGGGAGCTCCTACGAGCAGTACTTC. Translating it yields CASSYLSGSSYEQYF.

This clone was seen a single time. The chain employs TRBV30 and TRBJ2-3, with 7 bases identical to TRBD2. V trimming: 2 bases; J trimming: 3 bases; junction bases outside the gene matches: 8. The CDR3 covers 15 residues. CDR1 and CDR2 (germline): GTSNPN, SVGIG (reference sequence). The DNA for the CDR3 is TGTGCCTGGAGTCTCGGCGGGGGATCTACAGATACGCAGTATTTT. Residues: CAWSLGGGSTDTQYF.

The CDR3 DNA follows: TGTGCCAGCAGCCTAGGAAGGGACTGGGGCTACACCTTC. It encodes CASSLGRDWGYTF. This chain links TRBV27 with TRBJ1-2; D perhaps matches TRBD1 (5 bases). Trimming removed 6 bases from V and 8 bases from J, with 16 bases in between. Germline loops: CDR1 MNHEY, CDR2 SMNVEV (reference sequence). The CDR3 is made up of 13 amino acids.

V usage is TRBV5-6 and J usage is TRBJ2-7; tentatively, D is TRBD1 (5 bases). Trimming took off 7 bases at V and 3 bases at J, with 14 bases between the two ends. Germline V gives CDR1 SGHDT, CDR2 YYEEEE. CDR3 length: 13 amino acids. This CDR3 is CASEHTTGYEQYF. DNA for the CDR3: TGTGCCAGCGAACACACAACAGGCTACGAGCAGTACTTC.

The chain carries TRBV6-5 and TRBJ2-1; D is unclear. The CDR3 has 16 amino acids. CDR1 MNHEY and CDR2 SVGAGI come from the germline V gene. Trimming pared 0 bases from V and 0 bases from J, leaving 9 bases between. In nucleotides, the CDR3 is TGTGCCAGCAGTTACTCGTACCGGAGCTCCTACAATGAGCAGTTCTTC. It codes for CASSYSYRSSYNEQFF.

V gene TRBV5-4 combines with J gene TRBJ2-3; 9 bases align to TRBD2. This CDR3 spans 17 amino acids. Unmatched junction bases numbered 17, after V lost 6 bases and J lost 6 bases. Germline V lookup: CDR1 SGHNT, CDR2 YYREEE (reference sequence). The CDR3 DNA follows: TGTGCCAGCAAATTGGGCACGGGGAGCGGGGGGCATGATACGCAGTATTTT. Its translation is CASKLGTGSGGHDTQYF.

The CDR3 nucleotides read TGCGCCAGCAGTAGTGGGGGGAGCTCCTACAATGAGCAGTTCTTC. Translation gives CASSSGGSSYNEQFF. The chain recombines TRBV5-1 with TRBJ2-1; weak D call: TRBD2 (6 bases). The CDR3 contains 15 residues. Germline V gives CDR1 SGHRS, CDR2 YFSETQ. Trimming removed 5 bases at V and 0 bases at J, with 12 bases between.

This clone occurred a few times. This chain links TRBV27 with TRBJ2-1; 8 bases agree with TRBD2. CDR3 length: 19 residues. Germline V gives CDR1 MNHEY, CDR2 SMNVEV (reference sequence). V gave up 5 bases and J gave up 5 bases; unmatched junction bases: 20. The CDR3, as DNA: TGTGCCAGCAGTCTAAGGGGCGGGGGGCTCGCCGGGCGTAACAATGAGCAGTTCTTC. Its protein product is CASSLRGGGLAGRNNEQFF.

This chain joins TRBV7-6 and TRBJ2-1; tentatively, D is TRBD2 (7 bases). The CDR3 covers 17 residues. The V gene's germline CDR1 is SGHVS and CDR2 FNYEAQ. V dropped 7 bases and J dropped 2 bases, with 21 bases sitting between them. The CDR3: CASNKGGPGGPYNEQFF. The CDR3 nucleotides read TGTGCCAGCAACAAAGGGGGGCCCGGGGGGCCCTACAATGAGCAGTTCTTC.

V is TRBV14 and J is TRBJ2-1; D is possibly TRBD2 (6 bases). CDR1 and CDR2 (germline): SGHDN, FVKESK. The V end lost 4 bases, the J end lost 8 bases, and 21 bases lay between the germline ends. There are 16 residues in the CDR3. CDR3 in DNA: TGTGCCAGCAGCCGGCCCGCGGAGGGGTCGATAGATGAGCAGTTCTTC. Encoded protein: CASSRPAEGSIDEQFF.

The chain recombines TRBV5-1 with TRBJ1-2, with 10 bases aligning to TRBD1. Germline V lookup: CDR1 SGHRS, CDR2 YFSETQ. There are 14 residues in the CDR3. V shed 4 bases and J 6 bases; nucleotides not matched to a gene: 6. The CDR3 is CASSGTTGGDGYTF. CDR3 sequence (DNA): TGCGCCAGCAGCGGAACGACAGGGGGCGATGGCTACACCTTC.

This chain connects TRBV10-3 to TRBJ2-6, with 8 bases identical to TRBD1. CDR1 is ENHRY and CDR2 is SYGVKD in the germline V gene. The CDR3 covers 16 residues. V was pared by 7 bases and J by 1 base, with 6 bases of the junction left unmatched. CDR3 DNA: TGTGCCATCAACGGACAGGGCCCTTCTGGGGCCAACGTCCTGACTTTC. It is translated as CAINGQGPSGANVLTF.

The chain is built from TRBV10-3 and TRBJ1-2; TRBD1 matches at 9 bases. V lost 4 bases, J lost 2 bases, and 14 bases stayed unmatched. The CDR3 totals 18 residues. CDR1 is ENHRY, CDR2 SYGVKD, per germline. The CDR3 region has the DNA TGTGCCATCAGTGGCCCTGGACAGGGGCCGGCTGGGAACTATGGCTACACCTTC. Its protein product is CAISGPGQGPAGNYGYTF.

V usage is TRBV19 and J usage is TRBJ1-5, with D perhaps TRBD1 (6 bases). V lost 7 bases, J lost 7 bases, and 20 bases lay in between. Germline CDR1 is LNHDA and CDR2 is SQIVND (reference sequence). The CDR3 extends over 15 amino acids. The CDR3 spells CASNNRAIMGQPQHF. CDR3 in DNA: TGTGCCAGTAACAACAGGGCAATTATGGGGCAGCCCCAGCATTTT.